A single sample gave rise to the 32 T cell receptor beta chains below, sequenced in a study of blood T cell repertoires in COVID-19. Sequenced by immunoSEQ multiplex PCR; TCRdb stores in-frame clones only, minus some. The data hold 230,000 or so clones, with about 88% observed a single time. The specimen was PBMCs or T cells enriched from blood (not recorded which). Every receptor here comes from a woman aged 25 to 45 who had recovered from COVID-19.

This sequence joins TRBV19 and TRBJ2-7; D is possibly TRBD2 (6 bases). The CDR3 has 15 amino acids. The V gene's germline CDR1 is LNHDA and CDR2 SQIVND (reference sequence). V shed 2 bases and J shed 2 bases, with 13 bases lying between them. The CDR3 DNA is TGTGCCAGTAGTATACCCGGGGGAGCAACCTACGAGCAGTACTTC. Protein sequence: CASSIPGGATYEQYF.

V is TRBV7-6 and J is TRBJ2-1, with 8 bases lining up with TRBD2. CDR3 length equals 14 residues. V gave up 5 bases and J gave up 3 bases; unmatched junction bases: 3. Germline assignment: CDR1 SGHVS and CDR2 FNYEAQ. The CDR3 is CASSRAGGYNEQFF. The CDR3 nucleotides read TGTGCCAGCAGCAGGGCGGGGGGCTACAATGAGCAGTTCTTC. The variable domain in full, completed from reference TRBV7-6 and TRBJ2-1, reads GAGVSQSPRYKVTKRGQDVALRCDPISGHVSLYWYRQALGQGPEFLTYFNYEAQQDKSGLPNDRFSAERPEGSISTLTIQRTEQRDSAMYRCASSRAGGYNEQFFGPGTRLTVL.

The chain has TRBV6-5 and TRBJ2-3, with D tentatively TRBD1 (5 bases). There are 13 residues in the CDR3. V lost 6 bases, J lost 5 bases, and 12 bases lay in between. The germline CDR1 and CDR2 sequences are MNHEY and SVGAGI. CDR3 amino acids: CASSRRGRDTQYF. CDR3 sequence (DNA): TGTGCCAGCAGCCGTAGGGGCAGAGATACGCAGTATTTT.

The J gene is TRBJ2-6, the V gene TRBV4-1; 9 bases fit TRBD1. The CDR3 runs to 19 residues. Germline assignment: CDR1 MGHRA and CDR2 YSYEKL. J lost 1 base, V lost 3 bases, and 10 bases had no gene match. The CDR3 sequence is CASSQKPTGGASGANVLTF. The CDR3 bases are TGCGCCAGCAGCCAGAAACCTACAGGGGGCGCGTCTGGGGCCAACGTCCTGACTTTC.

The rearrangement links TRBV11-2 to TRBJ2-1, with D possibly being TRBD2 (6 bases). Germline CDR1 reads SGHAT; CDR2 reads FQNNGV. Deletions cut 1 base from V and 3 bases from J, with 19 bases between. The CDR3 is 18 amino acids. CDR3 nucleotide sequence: TGTGCCAGCAGCTTAGGCTTTCCCGTAGCGGTTCACTACAATGAGCAGTTCTTC. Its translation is CASSLGFPVAVHYNEQFF.

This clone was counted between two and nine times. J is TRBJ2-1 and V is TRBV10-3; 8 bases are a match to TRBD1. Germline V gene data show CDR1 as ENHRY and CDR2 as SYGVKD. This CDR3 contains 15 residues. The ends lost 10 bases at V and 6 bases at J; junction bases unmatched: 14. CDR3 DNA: TGTGCCACCCTGTCCGGACAGGGAAGTCTCAATGAGCAGTTCTTC. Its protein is CATLSGQGSLNEQFF.

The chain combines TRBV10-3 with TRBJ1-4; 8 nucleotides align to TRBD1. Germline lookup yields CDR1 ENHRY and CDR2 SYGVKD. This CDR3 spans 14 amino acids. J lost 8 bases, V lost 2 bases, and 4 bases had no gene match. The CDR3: CAISEQQGEEKLFF. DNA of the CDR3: TGTGCCATCAGTGAGCAACAGGGGGAGGAAAAACTGTTTTTT.

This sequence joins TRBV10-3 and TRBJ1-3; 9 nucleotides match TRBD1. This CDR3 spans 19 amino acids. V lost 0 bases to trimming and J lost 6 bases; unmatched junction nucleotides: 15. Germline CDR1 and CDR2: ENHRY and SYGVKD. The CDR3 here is CAISESKVRTGALKNTIYF. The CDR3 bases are TGTGCCATCAGTGAGTCGAAAGTCAGGACAGGGGCTCTGAAAAACACCATATATTTT.

The DNA of the CDR3 is TGTGCCAGCAGTTTAGCCGGGACTCAAGCTTTCTTT. It specifies CASSLAGTQAFF. The rearrangement uses TRBV27 and TRBJ1-1; D may be TRBD1 (5 bases). V gave up 2 bases and J gave up 9 bases, with 10 bases separating them. CDR1 MNHEY and CDR2 SMNVEV come from the germline V gene (reference sequence). The CDR3 is 12 residues long.

CDR3 sequence: CASSQIQQDTQYF. CDR3 in DNA: TGCGCCAGCAGCCAAATACAACAAGATACGCAGTATTTT. V usage is TRBV4-3 and J usage is TRBJ2-3; D gene unclear. Trimming shortened V by 2 bases and J by 5 bases, and 8 bases separated the two germline ends. The CDR3 length is 13 residues. Looked up from germline, CDR1 is LGHNA and CDR2 is YSLEER.

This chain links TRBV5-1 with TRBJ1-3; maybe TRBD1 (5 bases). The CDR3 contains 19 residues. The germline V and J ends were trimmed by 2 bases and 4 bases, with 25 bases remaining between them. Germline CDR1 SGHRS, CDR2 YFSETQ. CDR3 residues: CASSFSTGGEETQGNTIYF. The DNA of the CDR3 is TGCGCCAGCAGCTTCTCAACCGGGGGGGAAGAGACGCAGGGAAACACCATATATTTT.

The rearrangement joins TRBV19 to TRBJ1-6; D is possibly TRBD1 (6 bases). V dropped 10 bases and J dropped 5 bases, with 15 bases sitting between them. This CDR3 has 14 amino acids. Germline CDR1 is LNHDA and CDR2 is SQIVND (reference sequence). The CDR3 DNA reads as TGTGCCACTCAGGGGCAGGTGAATAATTCACCCCTCCACTTT. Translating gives CATQGQVNNSPLHF.

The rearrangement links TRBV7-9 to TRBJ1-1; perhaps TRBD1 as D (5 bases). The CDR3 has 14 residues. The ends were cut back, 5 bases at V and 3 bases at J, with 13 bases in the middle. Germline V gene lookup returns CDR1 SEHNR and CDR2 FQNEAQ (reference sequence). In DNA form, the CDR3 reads TGTGCCAGCAGCGCCGGGGGGACGGACACTGAAGCTTTCTTT. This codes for CASSAGGTDTEAFF.

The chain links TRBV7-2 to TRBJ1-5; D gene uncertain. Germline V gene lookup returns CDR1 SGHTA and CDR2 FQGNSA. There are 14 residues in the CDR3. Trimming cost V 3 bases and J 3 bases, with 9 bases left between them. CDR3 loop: CASSFNRDNQPQHF. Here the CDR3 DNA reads TGTGCCAGCAGCTTCAATCGGGACAATCAGCCCCAGCATTTT. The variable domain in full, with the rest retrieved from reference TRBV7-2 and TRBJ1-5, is GAGVSQSPSNKVTEKGKDVELRCDPISGHTALYWYRQSLGQGLEFLIYFQGNSAPDKSGLPSDRFSAERTGGSVSTLTIQRTQQEDSAVYLCASSFNRDNQPQHFGDGTRLSIL.

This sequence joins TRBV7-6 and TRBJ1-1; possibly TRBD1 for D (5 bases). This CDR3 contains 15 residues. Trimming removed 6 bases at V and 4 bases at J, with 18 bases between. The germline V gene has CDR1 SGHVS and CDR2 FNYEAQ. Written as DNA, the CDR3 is TGTGCCAGCAGTTCCAAGCCAAATAGGGGCACTGAAGCTTTCTTT. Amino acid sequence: CASSSKPNRGTEAFF.

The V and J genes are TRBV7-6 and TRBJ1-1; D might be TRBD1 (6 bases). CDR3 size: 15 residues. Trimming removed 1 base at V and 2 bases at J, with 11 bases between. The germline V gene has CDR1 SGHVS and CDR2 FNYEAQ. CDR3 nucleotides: TGTGCCAGCAGCTTAGGATTGACAGGTAACACTGAAGCTTTCTTT. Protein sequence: CASSLGLTGNTEAFF.

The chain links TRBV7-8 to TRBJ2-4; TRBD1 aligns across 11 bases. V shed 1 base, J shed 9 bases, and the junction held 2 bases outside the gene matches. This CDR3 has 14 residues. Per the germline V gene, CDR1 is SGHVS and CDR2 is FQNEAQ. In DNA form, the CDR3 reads TGTGCCAGCAGCTTAGGGGGACAGGGGGTCATTCAGTACTTC. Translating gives CASSLGGQGVIQYF.

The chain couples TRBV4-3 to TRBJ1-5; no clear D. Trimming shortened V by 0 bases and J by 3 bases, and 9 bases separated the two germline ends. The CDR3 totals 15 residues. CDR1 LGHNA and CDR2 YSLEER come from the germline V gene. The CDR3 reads CASSQDGESNQPQHF. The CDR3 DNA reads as TGCGCCAGCAGCCAAGATGGAGAGTCCAATCAGCCCCAGCATTTT.

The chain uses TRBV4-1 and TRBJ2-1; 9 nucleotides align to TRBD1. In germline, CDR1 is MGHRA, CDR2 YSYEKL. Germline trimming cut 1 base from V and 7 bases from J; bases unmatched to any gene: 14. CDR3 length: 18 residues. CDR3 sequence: CASSQVWEPGQGPNEQFF. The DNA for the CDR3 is TGCGCCAGCAGCCAAGTCTGGGAACCGGGACAGGGTCCTAATGAGCAGTTCTTC.

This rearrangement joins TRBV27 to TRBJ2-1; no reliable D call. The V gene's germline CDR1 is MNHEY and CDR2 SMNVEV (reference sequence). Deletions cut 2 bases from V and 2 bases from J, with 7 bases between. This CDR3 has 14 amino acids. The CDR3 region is CASSLIRPYNEQFF. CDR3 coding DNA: TGTGCCAGCAGTTTAATCAGGCCCTACAATGAGCAGTTCTTC.

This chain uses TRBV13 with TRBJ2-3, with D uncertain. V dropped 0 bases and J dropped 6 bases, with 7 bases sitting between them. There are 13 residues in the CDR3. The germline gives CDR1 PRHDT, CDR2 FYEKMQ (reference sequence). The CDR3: CASSLGFEDTQYF. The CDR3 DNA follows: TGTGCCAGCAGCTTAGGCTTCGAGGATACGCAGTATTTT.

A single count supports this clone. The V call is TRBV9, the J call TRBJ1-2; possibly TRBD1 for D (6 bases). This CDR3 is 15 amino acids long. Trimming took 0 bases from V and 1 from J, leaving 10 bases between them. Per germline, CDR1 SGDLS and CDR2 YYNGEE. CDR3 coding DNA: TGTGCCAGCAGCGTAGATCACAGGGATAACTATGGCTACACCTTC. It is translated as CASSVDHRDNYGYTF.

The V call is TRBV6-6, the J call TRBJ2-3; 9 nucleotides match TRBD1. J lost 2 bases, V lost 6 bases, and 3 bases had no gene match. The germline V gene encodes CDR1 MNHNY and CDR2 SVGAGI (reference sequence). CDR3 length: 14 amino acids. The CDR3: CASSRQGDTDTQYF. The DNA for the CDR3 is TGTGCCAGCAGCCGACAGGGGGACACAGATACGCAGTATTTT.

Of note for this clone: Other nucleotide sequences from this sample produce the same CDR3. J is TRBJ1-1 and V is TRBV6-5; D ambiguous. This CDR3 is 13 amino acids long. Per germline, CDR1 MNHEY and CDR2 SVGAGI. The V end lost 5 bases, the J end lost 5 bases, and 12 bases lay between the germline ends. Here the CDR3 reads CASSPPEGTEAFF. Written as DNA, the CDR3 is TGTGCCAGCAGTCCCCCGGAGGGTACTGAAGCTTTCTTT.

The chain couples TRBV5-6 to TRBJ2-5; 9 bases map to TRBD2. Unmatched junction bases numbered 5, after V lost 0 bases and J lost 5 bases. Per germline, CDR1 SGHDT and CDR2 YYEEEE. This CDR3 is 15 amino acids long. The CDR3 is CASSLVAGGLETQYF. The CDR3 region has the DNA TGTGCCAGCAGCTTGGTGGCGGGGGGGCTCGAGACCCAGTACTTC.

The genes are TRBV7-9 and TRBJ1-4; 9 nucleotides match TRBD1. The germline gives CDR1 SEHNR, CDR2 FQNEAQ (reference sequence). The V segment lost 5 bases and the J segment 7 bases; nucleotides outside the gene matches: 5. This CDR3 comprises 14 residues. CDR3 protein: CASSRDRVSEKLFF. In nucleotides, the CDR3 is TGTGCCAGCAGCCGGGACAGGGTATCTGAAAAACTGTTTTTT.

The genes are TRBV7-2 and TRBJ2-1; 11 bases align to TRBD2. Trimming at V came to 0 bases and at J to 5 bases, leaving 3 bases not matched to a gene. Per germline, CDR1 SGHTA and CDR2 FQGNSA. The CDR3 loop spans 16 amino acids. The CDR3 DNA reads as TGTGCCAGCAGCTTAGCGCTAGCGGGGGGAAACAATGAGCAGTTCTTC. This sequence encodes CASSLALAGGNNEQFF. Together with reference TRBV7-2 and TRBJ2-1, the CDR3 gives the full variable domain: GAGVSQSPSNKVTEKGKDVELRCDPISGHTALYWYRQSLGQGLEFLIYFQGNSAPDKSGLPSDRFSAERTGGSVSTLTIQRTQQEDSAVYLCASSLALAGGNNEQFFGPGTRLTVL.

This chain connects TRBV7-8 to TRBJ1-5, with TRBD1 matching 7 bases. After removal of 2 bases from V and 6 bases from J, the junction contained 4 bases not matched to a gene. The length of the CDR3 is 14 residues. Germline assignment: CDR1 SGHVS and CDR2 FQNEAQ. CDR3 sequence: CASSLKGGSQPQHF. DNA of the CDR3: TGTGCCAGCAGCTTAAAAGGGGGCAGTCAGCCCCAGCATTTT.

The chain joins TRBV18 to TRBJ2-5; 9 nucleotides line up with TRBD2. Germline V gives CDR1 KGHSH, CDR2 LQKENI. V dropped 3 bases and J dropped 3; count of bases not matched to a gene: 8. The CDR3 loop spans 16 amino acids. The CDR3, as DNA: TGTGCCAGCTCACCTTTAGCGGGGGCAGGGAAAGAGACCCAGTACTTC. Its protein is CASSPLAGAGKETQYF. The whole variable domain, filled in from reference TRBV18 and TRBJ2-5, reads NAGVMQNPRHLVRRRGQEARLRCSPMKGHSHVYWYRQLPEEGLKFMVYLQKENIIDESGMPKERFSAEFPKEGPSILRIQQVVRGDSAAYFCASSPLAGAGKETQYFGPGTRLLVL.

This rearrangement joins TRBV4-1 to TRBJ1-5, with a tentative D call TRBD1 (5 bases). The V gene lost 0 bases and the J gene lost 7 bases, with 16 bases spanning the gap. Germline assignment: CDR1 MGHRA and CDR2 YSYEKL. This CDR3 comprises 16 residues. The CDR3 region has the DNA TGCGCCAGCAGCCAAGATGGTGGGGCTGGATTGCAGCCCCAGCATTTT. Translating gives CASSQDGGAGLQPQHF.

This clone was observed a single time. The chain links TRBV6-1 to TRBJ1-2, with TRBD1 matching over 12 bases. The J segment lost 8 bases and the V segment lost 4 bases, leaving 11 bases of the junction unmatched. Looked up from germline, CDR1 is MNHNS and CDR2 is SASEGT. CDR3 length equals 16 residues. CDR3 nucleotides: TGTGCCAGCAGTGCCCCGGGACAGGGGGCATTACGGGGCTACACCTTC. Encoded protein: CASSAPGQGALRGYTF.

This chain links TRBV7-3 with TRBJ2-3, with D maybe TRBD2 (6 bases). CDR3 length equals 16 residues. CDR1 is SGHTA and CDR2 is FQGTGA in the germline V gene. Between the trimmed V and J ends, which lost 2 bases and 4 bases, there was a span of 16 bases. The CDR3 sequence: CASSLLGGEVADTQYF. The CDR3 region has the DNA TGTGCCAGCAGCTTACTGGGGGGAGAAGTGGCAGATACGCAGTATTTT.